This entry lists 17 T cell receptor beta chains sequenced from one sample in a study of CD8 T cells in Susac syndrome. Random hexamers were used to reverse transcribe an amount of about 0.5 to 1 ug RNA. One entry per CDR3 protein results from TCRdb running MiXCR on the immunoSEQ multiplex PCR reads. Seen here are 150,000 to 180,000 distinct CDR3 sequences, around 96% observed once, and the top ten hold roughly 0.16%. Input material: CD4+ T cells from PBMCs. These receptor sequences come from a human donor with Susac syndrome.

The rearrangement uses TRBV6-5 and TRBJ1-5; possibly TRBD1 for D (6 bases). CDR3 size: 15 residues. Germline CDR1 reads MNHEY; CDR2 reads SVGAGI. V was pared by 2 bases and J by 2 bases, with 10 bases between. This chain's CDR3 is CASSYGRGGNQPQHF. The CDR3 region has the DNA TGTGCCAGCAGTTACGGGAGGGGGGGCAATCAGCCCCAGCATTTT.

V and J are TRBV29-1 and TRBJ1-5, with 7 bases fitting TRBD1. Germline V lookup: CDR1 SQVTM, CDR2 ANQGSEA. This CDR3 spans 15 amino acids. With 3 bases clipped from V and 7 bases from J, the junction kept 12 bases outside the gene matches. This chain's CDR3 is CSVEKGGTVEQPQHF. The DNA for the CDR3 is TGCAGCGTTGAGAAGGGAGGGACAGTCGAACAGCCCCAGCATTTT.

The chain couples TRBV7-9 to TRBJ2-3, with D perhaps given as TRBD1 or TRBD2 (5 bases each). The V gene's germline CDR1 is SEHNR and CDR2 FQNEAQ (reference sequence). Trimming removed 1 base from V and 11 bases from J, with 13 bases in between. This CDR3 region has 13 residues. CDR3 region: CASSLEGEWKQYF. DNA of the CDR3: TGTGCCAGCAGCTTAGAAGGGGAGTGGAAGCAGTATTTT.

The CDR3 coding sequence is TGTGCCAGCAGTGGGGCGGGACGCACAGATACGCAGTATTTT. Its protein product is CASSGAGRTDTQYF. The J gene is TRBJ2-3, the V gene TRBV2, with TRBD2 as a possible D gene (6 bases). V shed 4 bases and J shed 1 base, with 9 bases lying between them. CDR1 and CDR2 from the germline V gene are SNHLY and FYNNEI. The CDR3 loop spans 14 amino acids.

The V call is TRBV3-1, the J call TRBJ2-7; D call uncertain. This CDR3 has 14 residues. V dropped 4 bases and J dropped 6 bases, with 16 bases sitting between them. Germline lookup yields CDR1 LGHDT and CDR2 YNNKEL (reference sequence). CDR3 bases: TGTGCCAGCAGCCCTCAATCCGGACGCTCCGAGCAGTACTTC. It translates to CASSPQSGRSEQYF.

This chain joins TRBV29-1 and TRBJ2-5, with D possibly being TRBD1 (5 bases). CDR3 size: 12 residues. Per germline, CDR1 SQVTM and CDR2 ANQGSEA. The ends were cut back, 1 base at V and 2 bases at J, with 5 bases in the middle. CDR3 amino acids: CSVEGQQETQYF. The CDR3 DNA follows: TGCAGCGTTGAAGGACAGCAAGAGACCCAGTACTTC.

This clonotype was picked up one time. The CDR3 DNA follows: TGTGCCAGCAGCTTAATACTGGGGGGAGAGCAGTTCTTC. Its protein product is CASSLILGGEQFF. V usage is TRBV11-1 and J usage is TRBJ2-1; possible D gene TRBD2, 6 bases. This CDR3 region has 13 residues. The germline gives CDR1 SGHAT, CDR2 FQDESV (reference sequence). V was clipped by 2 bases and J by 10 bases, with 12 bases between them.

This clonotype was seen just once. The CDR3, as DNA: TGTGCCAGCAGCCAAGGACCGGGACAGCAATACGAGCAGTACTTC. It translates to CASSQGPGQQYEQYF. This chain links TRBV3-1 with TRBJ2-7; TRBD1 matches at 7 bases. The ends lost 1 base at V and 4 bases at J; junction bases unmatched: 7. Germline V lookup: CDR1 LGHDT, CDR2 YNNKEL (reference sequence). This CDR3 region has 15 residues.

The chain is built from TRBV3-1 and TRBJ1-2; tentative D call: TRBD1 (5 bases). Germline V gene data show CDR1 as LGHDT and CDR2 as YNNKEL (reference sequence). V lost 1 base and J lost 5, with 14 bases in between. CDR3 length: 15 residues. CDR3 DNA: TGTGCCAGCAGCCAAGTTAATCGGGGCTGTTATGGCTACACCTTC. It is translated as CASSQVNRGCYGYTF.

The rearrangement links TRBV29-1 to TRBJ1-2, with 9 bases fitting TRBD1. The germline gives CDR1 SQVTM, CDR2 ANQGSEA. This CDR3 is 13 amino acids long. The V segment lost 5 bases and the J segment 3 bases; nucleotides outside the gene matches: 4. DNA of the CDR3: TGCAGCGTTACCGGGACAGGGTACTATGGCTACACCTTC. Its protein is CSVTGTGYYGYTF.

The rearrangement links TRBV5-6 to TRBJ2-3; 7 bases fit TRBD2. This CDR3 has 17 residues. The trim removed 2 bases at V and 1 base at J, leaving 10 bases unmatched. From germline, CDR1 is SGHDT and CDR2 YYEEEE. CDR3 nucleotides: TGTGCCAGCAGCTTCAAATCGCCGGGGGGAGGCACAGATACGCAGTATTTT. It specifies CASSFKSPGGGTDTQYF.

This chain connects TRBV20-1 to TRBJ2-5; no reliable D call. The V gene lost 4 bases and the J gene lost 4 bases, with 10 bases spanning the gap. There are 12 residues in the CDR3. CDR1 is DFQATT, CDR2 SNEGSKA, per germline (reference sequence). In nucleotides, the CDR3 is TGCAGTGCTACTGGGCCCCCAGAGACCCAGTACTTC. It codes for CSATGPPETQYF.

This clonotype was recorded only once. V is TRBV20-1 and J is TRBJ2-5; D call uncertain. The CDR3 loop spans 12 amino acids. CDR1 is DFQATT, CDR2 SNEGSKA, per germline (reference sequence). Deletions cut 6 bases from V and 4 bases from J, with 12 bases between. The DNA of the CDR3 is TGCAGTGCCTCGCCGGAAAGAGAGACCCAGTACTTC. Its translation: CSASPERETQYF.

The genes are TRBV10-1 and TRBJ2-3; D might be TRBD2 (7 bases). V dropped 6 bases and J dropped 4 bases, with 14 bases sitting between them. The CDR3 has 14 amino acids. In germline, CDR1 is WNHNN, CDR2 SYGVQD (reference sequence). CDR3 sequence (DNA): TGCGCCAGCAGGGACGGGGGGCCTTCAGATACGCAGTATTTT. Translated, it gives CASRDGGPSDTQYF.

The V gene is TRBV20-1, the J gene TRBJ1-2, with 10 bases matching TRBD1. The CDR3 covers 12 residues. The V gene end was trimmed by 6 bases and the J gene end by 7 bases; junction bases not matched to a gene: 5. Germline CDR1 and CDR2: DFQATT and SNEGSKA (reference sequence). DNA for the CDR3: TGCAGTGCAAGGGACAGGGGAGCTGGCTACACCTTC. Its translation is CSARDRGAGYTF.

The chain combines TRBV5-4 with TRBJ2-5; no clear D gene. Trimming took 0 bases from V and 3 from J, leaving 12 bases between them. CDR3 length: 15 amino acids. CDR1 is SGHNT and CDR2 is YYREEE in the germline V gene (reference sequence). The chain's CDR3 is CASSLVSRPEETQYF. The DNA of the CDR3 is TGTGCCAGCAGCTTGGTATCGCGGCCCGAAGAGACCCAGTACTTC.

This clonotype was seen once. The rearrangement joins TRBV6-1 to TRBJ2-3, with 9 bases matching TRBD2. This CDR3 has 15 residues. Germline V gene lookup returns CDR1 MNHNS and CDR2 SASEGT. With 6 bases clipped from V and 0 bases from J, the junction kept 4 bases outside the gene matches. The CDR3 DNA follows: TGTGCCAGCAGGCTAGCGGGGAGCAGCACAGATACGCAGTATTTT. It codes for CASRLAGSSTDTQYF.